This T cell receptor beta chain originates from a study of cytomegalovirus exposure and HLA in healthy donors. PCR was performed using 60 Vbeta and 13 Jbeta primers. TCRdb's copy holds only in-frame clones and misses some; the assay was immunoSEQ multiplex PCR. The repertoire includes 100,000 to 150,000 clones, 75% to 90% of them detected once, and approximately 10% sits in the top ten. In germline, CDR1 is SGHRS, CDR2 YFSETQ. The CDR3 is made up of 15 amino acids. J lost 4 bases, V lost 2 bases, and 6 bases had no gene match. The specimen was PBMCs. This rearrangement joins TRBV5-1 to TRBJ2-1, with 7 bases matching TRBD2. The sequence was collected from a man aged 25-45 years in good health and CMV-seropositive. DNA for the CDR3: TGCGCCAGCAGCTTCGGATGGACTAGGTACAATGAGCAGTTCTTC. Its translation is CASSFGWTRYNEQFF.